The 7 T cell receptor beta chains below all came from one sample that was sequenced in a study of naive and memory T cell subsets (dated by TCRdb to about 2017). Libraries were built with 5' RACE. Reads for this sample came from an Illumina MiSeq. Four rounds of PCR, run with the SP2 primer together with nested alpha and beta constant region primers, were used to amplify the ligated cDNA. The public sequencing data were trimmed at Q25 with fastp and processed into clonotypes with MiXCR by TCRdb, which kept only in-frame beta chains. Rows are unified per CDR3 protein, each entry keeping the most common DNA and genes. This sample gives about 62,000 distinct CDR3 sequences in total; around 8% of them show up just once. The top ten clones comprise 15% to 20% of the sample. The study described a robust, sensitive protocol for amplifying, sequencing and analyzing TCRs, using 3' ligation of a UMI-containing oligonucleotide to TCR cDNA.

The receptors derive from a female donor in good health.

A word on this clonotype: A much bigger clone sits one base away, suggesting this may be a read error. The chain combines TRBV30 with TRBJ1-2, with 9 bases that match TRBD1. There are 16 residues in the CDR3. Germline assignment: CDR1 GTSNPN and CDR2 SVGIG (reference sequence). CDR3 amino acids: CAFERDRVYTNYGYNF. DNA for the CDR3: TGTGCCTTCGAACGGGACAGGGTTTATACTAACTATGGCTACAACTTC.

The chain employs TRBV7-9 and TRBJ2-2; the D call may be TRBD1 or TRBD2 (6 bases each). V was trimmed by 7 bases and J by 3 bases, leaving 18 bases between them. This CDR3 has 16 amino acids. Germline CDR1 is SEHNR and CDR2 is FQNEAQ (reference sequence). Here the CDR3 DNA reads TGTGCCAGCAACTCCGAGACTAGGGGGGACACCGGGGAGCTGTTTTTT. Translated, it gives CASNSETRGDTGELFF. The full variable domain, with the rest looked up from reference TRBV7-9 and TRBJ2-2, is DTGVSQNPRHKITKRGQNVTFRCDPISEHNRLYWYRQTLGQGPEFLTYFQNEAQLEKSRLLSDRFSAERPKGSFSTLEIQRTEQGDSAMYLCASNSETRGDTGELFFGEGSRLTVL.

This clonotype was detected only a few times. J is TRBJ1-4 and V is TRBV20-1, with D hard to call. The CDR3 covers 16 residues. Germline V gene data show CDR1 as DFQATT and CDR2 as SNEGSKA (reference sequence). V was cut by 3 bases and J by 1 base, with 15 bases left in between. The DNA of the CDR3 is TGCAGTGCTAGGGTGGGTGGGGTACGAACTAATGAAAAACTGTTTTTT. Its translation is CSARVGGVRTNEKLFF.

The genes are TRBV5-1 and TRBJ2-1; a possible D gene is TRBD2 (6 bases). This CDR3 contains 15 residues. Germline V lookup: CDR1 SGHRS, CDR2 YFSETQ. Trimming took off 4 bases at V and 10 bases at J, with 21 bases between the two ends. The CDR3 sequence is CASSRTGGDRGEQFF. The CDR3 DNA reads as TGCGCCAGCAGCCGGACTGGCGGGGATCGTGGAGAGCAGTTCTTC.

The table lists this clonotype with a few counts. The chain combines TRBV19 with TRBJ1-2; possible D gene TRBD1, 5 bases. CDR1 and CDR2 from the germline V gene are LNHDA and SQIVND (reference sequence). CDR3 length: 14 residues. V lost 7 bases and J 8 bases, leaving 20 bases between the germline ends. The chain's CDR3 is CASIGNRPGHGYTF. For the CDR3, the DNA is TGTGCCAGTATTGGGAACAGGCCGGGCCACGGCTACACCTTC. The variable domain in full, with the rest retrieved from reference TRBV19 and TRBJ1-2, is DGGITQSPKYLFRKEGQNVTLSCEQNLNHDAMYWYRQDPGQGLRLIYYSQIVNDFQKGDIAEGYSVSREKKESFPLTVTSAQKNPTAFYLCASIGNRPGHGYTFGSGTRLTVV.

This rearrangement joins TRBV7-3 to TRBJ1-2; TRBD1 aligns across 8 bases. With V trimmed by 5 bases and J by 4 bases, 9 bases remained unmatched. The CDR3 is 15 amino acids. CDR1 and CDR2 from the germline V gene are SGHTA and FQGTGA. CDR3 sequence reads: CASSPTGAGVYGYTF. The DNA of the CDR3 is TGTGCCAGCAGCCCGACAGGGGCTGGGGTCTATGGCTACACCTTC.

This clonotype has at least ten counts. The rearrangement uses TRBV20-1 and TRBJ1-5, with 7 bases lining up with TRBD1. Germline CDR1 DFQATT, CDR2 SNEGSKA (reference sequence). The CDR3 is made up of 15 amino acids. The V segment lost 7 bases and the J segment 6 bases; nucleotides outside the gene matches: 15. The CDR3 region has the DNA TGCAGTGGTGGGAGGGGGCCGGATGAGGGTCAGCCCCAGCATTTT. It translates to CSGGRGPDEGQPQHF.